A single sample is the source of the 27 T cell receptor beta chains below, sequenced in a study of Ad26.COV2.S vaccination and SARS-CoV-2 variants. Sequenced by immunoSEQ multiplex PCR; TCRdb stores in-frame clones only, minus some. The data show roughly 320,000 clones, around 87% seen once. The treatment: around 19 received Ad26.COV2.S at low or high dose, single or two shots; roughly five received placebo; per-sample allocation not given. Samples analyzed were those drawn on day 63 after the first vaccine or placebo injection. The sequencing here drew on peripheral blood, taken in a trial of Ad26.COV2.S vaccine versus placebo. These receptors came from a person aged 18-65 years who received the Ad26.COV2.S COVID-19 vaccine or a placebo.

The CDR3 coding sequence is TGTGCCAGTCGGACGGCCACCGATCAGCCCCAGCATTTT. Its protein product is CASRTATDQPQHF. The chain employs TRBV12-3 or TRBV12-4 and TRBJ1-5, with D unresolved. CDR3 size: 13 residues. Between the trimmed V and J ends, which lost 9 bases and 5 bases, there was a span of 14 bases.

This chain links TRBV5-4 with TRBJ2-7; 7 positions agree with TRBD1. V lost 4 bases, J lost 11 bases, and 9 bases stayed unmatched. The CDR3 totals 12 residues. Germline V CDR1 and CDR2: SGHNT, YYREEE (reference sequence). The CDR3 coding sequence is TGTGCCAGCAGCAAAGGGACAGCGGAAAAGTACTTC. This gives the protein CASSKGTAEKYF.

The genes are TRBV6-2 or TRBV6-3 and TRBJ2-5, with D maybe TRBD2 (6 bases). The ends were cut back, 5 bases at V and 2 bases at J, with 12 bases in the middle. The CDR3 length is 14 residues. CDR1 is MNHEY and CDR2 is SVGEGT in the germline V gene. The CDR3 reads CASSPPDYQETQYF. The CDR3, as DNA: TGTGCCAGCAGTCCCCCGGACTATCAAGAGACCCAGTACTTC.

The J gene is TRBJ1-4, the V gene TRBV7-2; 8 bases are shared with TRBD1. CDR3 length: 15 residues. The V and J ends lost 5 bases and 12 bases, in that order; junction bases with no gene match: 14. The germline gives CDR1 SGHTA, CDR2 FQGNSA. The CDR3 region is CASSKYQDREVELFF. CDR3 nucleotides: TGTGCCAGCAGCAAGTACCAGGACAGGGAAGTTGAACTGTTTTTT.

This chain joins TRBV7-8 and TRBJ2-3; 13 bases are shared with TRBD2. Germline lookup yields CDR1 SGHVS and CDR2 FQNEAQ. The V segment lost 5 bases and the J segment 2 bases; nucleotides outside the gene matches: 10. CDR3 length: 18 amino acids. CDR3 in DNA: TGTGCCAGCAGCCTAACGACGGGACTAGCGGGGTTCACAGATACGCAGTATTTT. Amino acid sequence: CASSLTTGLAGFTDTQYF.

The CDR3 is CASTWTGGGGNTIYF. The CDR3 DNA sequence: TGTGCTAGTACGTGGACAGGGGGCGGTGGAAACACCATATATTTT. The rearrangement uses TRBV12-5 and TRBJ1-3; 11 bases fit TRBD1. The junction had 6 bases not matched to a gene; V was cut back by 8 bases and J by 3 bases. CDR3 size: 15 residues. CDR1 and CDR2 (germline): LGHNT, FRNRAP.

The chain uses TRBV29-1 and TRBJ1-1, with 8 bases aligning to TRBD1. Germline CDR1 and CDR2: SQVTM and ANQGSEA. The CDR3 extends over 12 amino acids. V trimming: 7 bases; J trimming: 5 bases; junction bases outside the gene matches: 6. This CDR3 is CSGQGARTEAFF. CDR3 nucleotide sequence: TGCAGCGGGCAGGGGGCAAGGACTGAAGCTTTCTTT.

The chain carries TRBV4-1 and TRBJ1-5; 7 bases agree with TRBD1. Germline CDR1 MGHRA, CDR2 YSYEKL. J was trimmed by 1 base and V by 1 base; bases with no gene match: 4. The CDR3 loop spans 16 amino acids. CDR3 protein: CASSQVKGQSNQPQHF. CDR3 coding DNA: TGCGCCAGCAGCCAAGTTAAGGGACAGAGCAATCAGCCCCAGCATTTT.

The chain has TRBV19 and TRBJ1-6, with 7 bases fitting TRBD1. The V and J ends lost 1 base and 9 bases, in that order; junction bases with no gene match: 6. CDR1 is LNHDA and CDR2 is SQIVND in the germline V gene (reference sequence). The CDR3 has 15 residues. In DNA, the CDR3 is TGTGCCAGTAGTATAGGGGGACAGACGAGTTCACCCCTCCACTTT. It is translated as CASSIGGQTSSPLHF.

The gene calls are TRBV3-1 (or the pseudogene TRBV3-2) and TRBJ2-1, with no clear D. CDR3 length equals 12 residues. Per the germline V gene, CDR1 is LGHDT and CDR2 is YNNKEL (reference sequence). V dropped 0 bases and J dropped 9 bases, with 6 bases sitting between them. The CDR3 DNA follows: TGTGCCAGCAGCCAAGATAAGGGTGAGCAGTTCTTC. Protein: CASSQDKGEQFF.

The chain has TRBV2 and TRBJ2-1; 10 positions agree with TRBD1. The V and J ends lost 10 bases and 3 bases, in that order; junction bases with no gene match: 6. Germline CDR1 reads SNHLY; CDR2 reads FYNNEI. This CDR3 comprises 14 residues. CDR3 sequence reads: CATKRDRGYNEQFF. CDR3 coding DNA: TGTGCCACAAAAAGGGACAGGGGCTACAATGAGCAGTTCTTC.

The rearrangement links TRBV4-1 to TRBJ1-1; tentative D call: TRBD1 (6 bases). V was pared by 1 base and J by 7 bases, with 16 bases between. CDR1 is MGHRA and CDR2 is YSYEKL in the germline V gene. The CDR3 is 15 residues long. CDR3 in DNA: TGCGCCAGCAGCCAAGGGGGGCGGGGCGGAGGTGAAGCTTTCTTT. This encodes CASSQGGRGGGEAFF.

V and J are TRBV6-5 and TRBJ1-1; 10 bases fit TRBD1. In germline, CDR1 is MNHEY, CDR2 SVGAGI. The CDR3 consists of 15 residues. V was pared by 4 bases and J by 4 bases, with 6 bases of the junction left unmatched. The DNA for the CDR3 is TGTGCCAGCAGTTCCGGGACAGGGGCGGGCACTGAAGCTTTCTTT. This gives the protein CASSSGTGAGTEAFF.

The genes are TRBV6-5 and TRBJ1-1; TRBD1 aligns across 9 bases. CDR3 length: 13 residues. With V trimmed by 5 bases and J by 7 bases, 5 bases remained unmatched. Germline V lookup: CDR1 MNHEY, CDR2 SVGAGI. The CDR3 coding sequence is TGTGCCAGCAGTCAACAGGGGGCTAATGAAGCTTTCTTT. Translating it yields CASSQQGANEAFF.

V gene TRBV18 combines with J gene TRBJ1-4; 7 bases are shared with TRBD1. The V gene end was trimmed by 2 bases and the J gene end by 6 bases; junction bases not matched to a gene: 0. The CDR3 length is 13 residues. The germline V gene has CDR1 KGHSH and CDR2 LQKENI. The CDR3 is CASSPGTDEKLFF. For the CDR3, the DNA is TGTGCCAGCTCACCAGGGACAGATGAAAAACTGTTTTTT.

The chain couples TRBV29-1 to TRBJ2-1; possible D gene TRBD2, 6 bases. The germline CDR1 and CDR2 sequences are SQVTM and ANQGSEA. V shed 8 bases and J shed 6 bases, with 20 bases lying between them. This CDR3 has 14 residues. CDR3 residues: CSPAAGWIVNEQFF. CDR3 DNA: TGCAGCCCGGCGGCGGGGTGGATCGTCAATGAGCAGTTCTTC.

The CDR3 coding sequence is TGTGCCAGCAGCGTAGAGAACAGGGGGATCAATGGCTACACCTTC. This translates into CASSVENRGINGYTF. This chain uses TRBV9 with TRBJ1-2; 8 bases map to TRBD1. Germline V gene sequence: CDR1 SGDLS, CDR2 YYNGEE. V lost 0 bases, J lost 6 bases, and 7 bases stayed unmatched. This CDR3 comprises 15 residues.

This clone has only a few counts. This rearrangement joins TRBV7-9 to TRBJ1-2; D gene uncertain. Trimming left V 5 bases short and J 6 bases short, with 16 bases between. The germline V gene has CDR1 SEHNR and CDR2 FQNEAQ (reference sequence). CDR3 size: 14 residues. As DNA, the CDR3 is TGTGCCAGCAGCCAAGCGGCTGGGATTGATGGCTACACCTTC. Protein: CASSQAAGIDGYTF.

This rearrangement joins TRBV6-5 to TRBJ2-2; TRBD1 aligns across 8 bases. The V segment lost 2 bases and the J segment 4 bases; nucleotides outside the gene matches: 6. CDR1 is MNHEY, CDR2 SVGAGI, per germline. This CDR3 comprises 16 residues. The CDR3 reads CASSYLRTGSTGELFF. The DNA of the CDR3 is TGTGCCAGCAGTTACCTCCGGACAGGGAGCACCGGGGAGCTGTTTTTT.

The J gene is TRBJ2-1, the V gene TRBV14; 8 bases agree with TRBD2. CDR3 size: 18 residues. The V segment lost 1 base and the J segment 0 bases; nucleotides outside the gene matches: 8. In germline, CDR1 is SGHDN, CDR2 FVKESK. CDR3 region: CASSQGLASGGSYNEQFF. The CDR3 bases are TGTGCCAGCAGCCAAGGATTGGCGAGCGGGGGCTCCTACAATGAGCAGTTCTTC.

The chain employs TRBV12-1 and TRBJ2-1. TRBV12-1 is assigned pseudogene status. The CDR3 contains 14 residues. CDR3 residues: CASSGTGSYNEQFF. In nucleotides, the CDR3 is TGTGCCAGCAGCGGGACCGGCTCCTACAATGAGCAGTTCTTC.

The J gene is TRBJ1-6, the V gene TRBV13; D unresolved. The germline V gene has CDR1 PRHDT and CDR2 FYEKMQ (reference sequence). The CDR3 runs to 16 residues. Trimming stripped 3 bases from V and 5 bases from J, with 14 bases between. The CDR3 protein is CASSFDPLVNNSPLHF. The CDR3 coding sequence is TGTGCCAGCAGCTTTGACCCGCTAGTCAATAATTCACCCCTCCACTTT.

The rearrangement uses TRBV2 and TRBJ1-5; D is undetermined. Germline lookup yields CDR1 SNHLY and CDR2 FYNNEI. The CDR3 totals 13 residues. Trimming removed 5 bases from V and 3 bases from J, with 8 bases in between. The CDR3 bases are TGTGCCAGCAGTCTCGGGGTCAATCAGCCCCAGCATTTT. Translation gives CASSLGVNQPQHF. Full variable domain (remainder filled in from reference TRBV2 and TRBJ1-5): EPEVTQTPSHQVTQMGQEVILRCVPISNHLYFYWYRQILGQKVEFLVSFYNNEISEKSEIFDDQFSVERPDGSNFTLKIRSTKLEDSAMYFCASSLGVNQPQHFGDGTRLSIL.

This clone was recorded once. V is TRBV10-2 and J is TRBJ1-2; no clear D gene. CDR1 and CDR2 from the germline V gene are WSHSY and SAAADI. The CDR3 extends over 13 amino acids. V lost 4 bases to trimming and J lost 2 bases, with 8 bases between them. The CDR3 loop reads CASSVIKNYGYTF. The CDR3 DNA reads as TGCGCCAGCAGTGTTATCAAGAACTATGGCTACACCTTC.

The DNA for the CDR3 is TGTGCCAGCATCCCCTTCTCGGGAAACACCATATATTTT. This translates into CASIPFSGNTIYF. The J gene is TRBJ1-3, the V gene TRBV6-5; D gene uncertain. Germline values: CDR1 MNHEY, CDR2 SVGAGI. The length of the CDR3 is 13 residues. Trimming took off 7 bases at V and 4 bases at J, with 11 bases between the two ends.

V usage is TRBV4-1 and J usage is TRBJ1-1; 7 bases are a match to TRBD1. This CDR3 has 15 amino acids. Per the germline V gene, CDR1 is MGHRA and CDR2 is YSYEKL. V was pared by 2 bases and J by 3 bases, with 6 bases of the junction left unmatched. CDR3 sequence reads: CASSQWTGGDTEAFF. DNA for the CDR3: TGCGCCAGCAGCCAATGGACAGGTGGAGACACTGAAGCTTTCTTT.

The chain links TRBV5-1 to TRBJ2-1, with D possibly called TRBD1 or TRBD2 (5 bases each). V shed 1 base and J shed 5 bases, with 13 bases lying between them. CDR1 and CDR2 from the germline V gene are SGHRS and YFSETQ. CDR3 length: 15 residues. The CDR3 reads CASSLLGTRNNEQFF. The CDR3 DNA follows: TGCGCCAGCAGCTTGCTGGGGACGCGGAACAATGAGCAGTTCTTC.